The 19 T cell receptor beta chains given below trace back to one sample, sequenced in a study of blood T cells in healthy people across ages. A second about 6 to 12 cycle PCR used barcoded and J-beta primers. MiXCR, applied by TCRdb to the 5' RACE reads, yields one record per CDR3 protein. The data hold over a million distinct CDR3 sequences, with approximately 25% observed a single time. This sample also appeared in a second study, on T cells of mothers and their children.

Sequencing was done on a sample of blood. These receptors all stem from a girl aged 2 to 9 in good health.

This clonotype was counted between two and nine times. The rearrangement links TRBV29-1 to TRBJ2-3, with D possibly being TRBD1 or TRBD2 (5 bases each). V lost 0 bases, J lost 3 bases, and 13 bases lay in between. Germline loops: CDR1 SQVTM, CDR2 ANQGSEA. The CDR3 runs 15 residues. The CDR3 sequence: CSVEDRGVGTDTQYF. CDR3 coding DNA: TGCAGCGTTGAAGATCGGGGCGTTGGAACAGATACGCAGTATTTT.

Turning to this clonotype: One junction end disagrees with the germline gene, perhaps due to a read error. The chain recombines TRBV4-2 with TRBJ2-4; 7 nucleotides line up with TRBD2. CDR3 length: 15 amino acids. Germline V lookup: CDR1 LGHNA, CDR2 YNFKEQ. This CDR3 reads CASNQDFRGENIQYF. In nucleotides, the CDR3 is TGTGCCAGCAACCAAGATTTCCGGGGGGAAAACATTCAGTACTTC.

V is TRBV6-6 and J is TRBJ2-1; D may be TRBD1 (7 bases). The end of the DNA fits TRBJ2-5 better, so the J call may be wrong. Germline V gene lookup returns CDR1 MNHNY and CDR2 SVGAGI (reference sequence). This CDR3 has 14 amino acids. CDR3 sequence: CASTLQGTQETQYF. The CDR3 DNA reads as TGTGCCAGCACTCTACAGGGGACTCAAGAGACCCAGTACTTC.

The chain couples TRBV12-5 to TRBJ2-1; D is uncertain. Germline V gene sequence: CDR1 LGHNT, CDR2 FRNRAP. The CDR3 length is 13 residues. V gave up 2 bases and J gave up 4 bases, with 6 bases separating them. The CDR3 protein is CASGLFFYNEQFF. The CDR3, as DNA: TGTGCTAGTGGTTTGTTCTTTTACAATGAGCAGTTCTTC. The variable domain in full, completed from reference TRBV12-5 and TRBJ2-1, reads DARVTQTPRHKVTEMGQEVTMRCQPILGHNTVFWYRQTMMQGLELLAYFRNRAPLDDSGMPKDRFSAEMPDATLATLKIQPSEPRDSAVYFCASGLFFYNEQFFGPGTRLTVL.

The chain couples TRBV7-2 to TRBJ2-2, with D unresolved. This CDR3 is 15 amino acids long. The germline gives CDR1 SGHTA, CDR2 FQGNSA. Deletions cut 3 bases from V and 0 bases from J, with 8 bases between. The CDR3 sequence: CASSFDVANTGELFF. In DNA, the CDR3 is TGTGCCAGCAGCTTCGACGTCGCGAACACCGGGGAGCTGTTTTTT.

This clonotype turned up a few times. The CDR3 region is CSAEGQGPGYTF. In DNA form, the CDR3 reads TGCAGCGCAGAGGGACAGGGACCTGGCTACACCTTC. This chain connects TRBV29-1 to TRBJ1-2; 9 bases agree with TRBD1. The germline CDR1 and CDR2 sequences are SQVTM and ANQGSEA. There are 12 residues in the CDR3. The V gene end was trimmed by 7 bases and the J gene end by 7 bases; junction bases not matched to a gene: 7.

The chain employs TRBV20-1 and TRBJ2-5, with 8 bases that match TRBD2. The CDR3 has 16 residues. The germline V gene has CDR1 DFQATT and CDR2 SNEGSKA (reference sequence). V lost 0 bases, J lost 2 bases, and 8 bases stayed unmatched. CDR3 nucleotides: TGCAGTGCTAGAGATATAGCGGGATCGAATCAAGAGACCCAGTACTTC. This gives the protein CSARDIAGSNQETQYF.

The chain employs TRBV5-1 and TRBJ2-7; 10 nucleotides agree with TRBD2. Germline CDR1 SGHRS, CDR2 YFSETQ. The CDR3 has 15 residues. With V trimmed by 4 bases and J by 2 bases, 6 bases remained unmatched. Here the CDR3 DNA reads TGCGCCAGCAGCGGCGGGACTAGCGCTACCTACGAGCAGTACTTC. The encoded protein is CASSGGTSATYEQYF. The entire variable domain, with the rest obtained from reference TRBV5-1 and TRBJ2-7, is as follows: KAGVTQTPRYLIKTRGQQVTLSCSPISGHRSVSWYQQTPGQGLQFLFEYFSETQRNKGNFPGRFSGRQFSNSRSEMNVSTLELGDSALYLCASSGGTSATYEQYFGPGTRLTVT.

This chain connects TRBV12-3 or TRBV12-4 to TRBJ2-1; D gene ambiguous. There are 13 residues in the CDR3. The V and J ends lost 8 bases and 0 bases respectively, with 8 bases between them. The CDR3 coding sequence is TGTGCCAGCTTAAACAGCTCCTACAATGAGCAGTTCTTC. Residues: CASLNSSYNEQFF.

This chain links TRBV12-3 or TRBV12-4 with TRBJ2-1; the D is unclear. There are 14 residues in the CDR3. The V end was cut by 6 bases, the J end by 5 bases, with 14 bases between. CDR3 sequence (DNA): TGTGCCAGCAGGCCCCATGCCACGGACAATGAGCAGTTCTTC. It specifies CASRPHATDNEQFF.

This clonotype was recorded a few times. The gene calls are TRBV12-3 or TRBV12-4 and TRBJ2-5; 7 nucleotides match TRBD2. The CDR3 extends over 15 amino acids. Losses at the gene ends were 6 bases for V and 4 bases for J; bases not matched to a gene: 11. In nucleotides, the CDR3 is TGTGCCAGCAGATCGAGCGGGGCCGGGGGAGAGACCCAGTACTTC. Protein: CASRSSGAGGETQYF.

This clonotype was counted only a few times. The chain joins TRBV2 to TRBJ2-5; tentative D call: TRBD2 (7 bases). This CDR3 spans 13 amino acids. Per the germline V gene, CDR1 is SNHLY and CDR2 is FYNNEI. The V end was cut by 6 bases, the J end by 5 bases, with 13 bases between. CDR3 amino acids: CASSGGPKETQYF. The DNA for the CDR3 is TGTGCCAGCAGCGGGGGGCCCAAGGAGACCCAGTACTTC.

This clonotype occurred many times. The V call is TRBV9, the J call TRBJ2-5; the D is unclear. V was shortened by 0 bases and J by 5 bases, with 8 bases between the two germline ends. CDR1 is SGDLS, CDR2 YYNGEE, per germline. The CDR3 has 13 residues. The CDR3 sequence: CASSVVVGETQYF. The CDR3 nucleotides are TGTGCCAGCAGCGTAGTCGTGGGTGAGACCCAGTACTTC.

This clonotype was picked up a small number of times. The chain recombines TRBV19 with TRBJ1-2, with D possibly matching TRBD1 (6 bases). With 8 bases removed from V and 7 bases from J, the gap between germline ends came to 14 bases. The germline V gene encodes CDR1 LNHDA and CDR2 SQIVND (reference sequence). This CDR3 region has 12 residues. Here the CDR3 reads CASRGPGVGYTF. CDR3 nucleotide sequence: TGTGCCAGTCGGGGACCAGGGGTTGGCTACACCTTC.

This clonotype has only a few counts. The chain is built from TRBV4-1 and TRBJ1-1; TRBD1 agrees at 7 bases. The V and J ends lost 1 base and 4 bases, in that order; junction bases with no gene match: 6. Germline V gene sequence: CDR1 MGHRA, CDR2 YSYEKL. The CDR3 has 15 amino acids. The CDR3 DNA sequence: TGCGCCAGCAGCCAAGGCGGAGGGGGCGGCACTGAAGCTTTCTTT. Protein product: CASSQGGGGGTEAFF.

The V call is TRBV19, the J call TRBJ2-6, with D hard to call. The V end lost 2 bases, the J end lost 0 bases, and 5 bases lay between the germline ends. From germline, CDR1 is LNHDA and CDR2 SQIVND (reference sequence). The CDR3 sequence is 15 residues long. CDR3 in amino acids: CASSIRSSGANVLTF. CDR3 nucleotide sequence: TGTGCCAGTAGTATAAGAAGCTCTGGGGCCAACGTCCTGACTTTC.

There are a few counts of this clonotype. This chain connects TRBV4-2 to TRBJ1-1, with D perhaps matching TRBD1 (5 bases). The germline V gene has CDR1 LGHNA and CDR2 YNFKEQ. The CDR3 is 13 amino acids. The ends were cut back, 3 bases at V and 5 bases at J, with 10 bases in the middle. The CDR3 DNA reads TGTGCCAGCAGCCATGGGGGGTTGACTGAAGCTTTCTTT. This encodes CASSHGGLTEAFF.

This chain connects TRBV7-9 to TRBJ2-7; D might be TRBD1 (6 bases). Germline V gene sequence: CDR1 SEHNR, CDR2 FQNEAQ (reference sequence). V lost 5 bases, J lost 5 bases, and 13 bases lay in between. There are 13 residues in the CDR3. The DNA for the CDR3 is TGTGCCAGCAGCCCGACCCCAGGGGACGAGCAGTACTTC. Amino acid sequence: CASSPTPGDEQYF.

This clonotype was seen more than once but under ten times. This chain links TRBV9 with TRBJ2-4; D is unresolved. Germline CDR1 and CDR2: SGDLS and YYNGEE. V lost 3 bases and J lost 5, with 9 bases in between. CDR3 length: 13 residues. The CDR3, as DNA: TGTGCCAGCAGCGGACTCAGAGAAAACATTCAGTACTTC. Its protein product is CASSGLRENIQYF. The full variable domain, completed using reference TRBV9 and TRBJ2-4, is DSGVTQTPKHLITATGQRVTLRCSPRSGDLSVYWYQQSLDQGLQFLIQYYNGEERAKGNILERFSAQQFPDLHSELNLSSLELGDSALYFCASSGLRENIQYFGAGTRLSVL.